This record concerns one T cell receptor beta chain sequence. What antigen it recognizes has not been identified. No much larger clone exists at a distance of one base, and base qualities are not known. The source of the sample is a study (dated by TCRdb to between 2015 and 2016). Context from the whole study: Whether tumor-infiltrating Tregs in breast cancer are recruited from blood Tregs or converted in situ from other CD4+ T cell subsets was tested. Overall results and qualifications from the work: Rather than covering whole repertoires, validation in the larger cohort was restricted to a single TCR beta V-J rearrangement. The greatest overlap of tumor-infiltrating Treg TCR alpha and beta sequences was observed with tumor naive CD4+ T cells, followed by blood naive CD4+ T cells. Tumor memory CD4+ T cell TCR gene usage was found to cluster with blood and lymph node memory CD4+ cells and with lymph node naive CD4+ cells.

Spanning cysteine to phenylalanine, the CDR3 consists of 17 amino acids. Only the CDR3 portion is preserved as DNA: 51 bases, with reading frame beginning at the first base. The trim is 1 base for V and 2 bases for J, with a gap of 15 bases between the germline ends. In the germline V gene, CDR1 corresponds to SGHVS and CDR2 to FNYEAQ. Full-length TCR variable regions were amplified by 5' RACE PCR with constant-region reverse primers, and semi-nested PCR with Nested Universal Primer A was subsequently performed. Using the ReliaPrep RNA Cell Miniprep System, total RNA was extracted, and the SMARTer RACE 5'/3' Kit was then used to reverse transcribe the RNA into 5'RACE-ready cDNA. Multiplex adaptors were used to barcode the full-length TCR alpha and beta libraries, which were then sequenced on an Illumina MiSeq. In the paper's pipeline: Sequencing data were pooled across the five patients for each of nine subset-tissue groups and compared by unsupervised clustering of TCR gene usage. Repertoire similarity was calculated with the Morisita-Horn index, weighting shared sequences by their contribution to each repertoire. TCRdb cleaned the public reads at Q25 with fastp, built clones with MiXCR and kept in-frame beta chains. Merged by CDR3 protein, the rows form single entries marked with the most common genes and DNA. TCRdb's processing, not the study's, gives the V and J calls here. The sample contains about 46,000 distinct CDR3 sequences, about 28% of them found a single time. Roughly 1.9% of the sample rests with the top ten.

The Miltenyi Naive CD4+ T Cell Isolation kit was used to purify naive CD4+ T cells, and Tregs were depleted with CD25 microbeads. Tregs, naive and memory CD4+ T cells from tumor, blood and ipsilateral draining lymph nodes of about 5 breast cancer patients underwent full-length TCR alpha and beta sequencing. Mononuclear cells from lymph nodes or roughly 50 ml of peripheral blood were isolated by Ficoll density gradient centrifugation. A purity exceeding 90% was confirmed by FACS for the sorted cell populations. The sequence is built from TRBV7-6 and TRBJ2-1; TRBD2 is a possible D gene, resting on 6 matching bases. This clonotype originated in a female donor with breast cancer. The sequencing sample was made of naive CD4+ T cells sorted from blood. This sample's cell subset or site label indicates: naive CD4+ T cells, CD4+CD45RA+CD25-. The CDR3: CASSLGPLGGTYNEQFF. The DNA is as follows: TGTGCCAGCAGCTTAGGTCCCCTGGGGGGAACCTACAATGAGCAGTTCTTC.